This T cell receptor beta chain is from a study of long-term antiretroviral therapy in people with HIV. Trimming took off 0 bases at V and 4 bases at J, with 16 bases between the two ends. The CDR3 consists of 16 residues. Germline values: CDR1 SGHRS, CDR2 YFSETQ. Worth noting for this clone: Its specificity is unknown.

General study results and limits: Diversity went up after ART and still fell short of transplant donor controls. CDR3 length ranges were narrower in HIV repertoires than in controls. Clones expanded before ART dominated the repertoire at all time points.

Survey-level immunoSEQ v3.0 assays were run. TCRdb keeps only in-frame clones here, not all; method: immunoSEQ multiplex PCR. This sample has 20,000 to 25,000 clones; 70% to 90% occur once, and the top ten carry roughly 4.8%. Every sample had roughly 1-11 million cryopreserved PBMC in it before DNA extraction. The chain combines TRBV5-1 with TRBJ1-2; D remains ambiguous. The TCR was taken from a man aged 55 to 70 with HIV. The sample consisted of unsorted PBMCs, taken 1.3 years after starting antiretroviral therapy. In DNA form, the CDR3 reads TGCGCCAGCAGCTTGGATCCGGGCGACGGTCTCTATGGCTACACCTTC. Its protein is CASSLDPGDGLYGYTF.